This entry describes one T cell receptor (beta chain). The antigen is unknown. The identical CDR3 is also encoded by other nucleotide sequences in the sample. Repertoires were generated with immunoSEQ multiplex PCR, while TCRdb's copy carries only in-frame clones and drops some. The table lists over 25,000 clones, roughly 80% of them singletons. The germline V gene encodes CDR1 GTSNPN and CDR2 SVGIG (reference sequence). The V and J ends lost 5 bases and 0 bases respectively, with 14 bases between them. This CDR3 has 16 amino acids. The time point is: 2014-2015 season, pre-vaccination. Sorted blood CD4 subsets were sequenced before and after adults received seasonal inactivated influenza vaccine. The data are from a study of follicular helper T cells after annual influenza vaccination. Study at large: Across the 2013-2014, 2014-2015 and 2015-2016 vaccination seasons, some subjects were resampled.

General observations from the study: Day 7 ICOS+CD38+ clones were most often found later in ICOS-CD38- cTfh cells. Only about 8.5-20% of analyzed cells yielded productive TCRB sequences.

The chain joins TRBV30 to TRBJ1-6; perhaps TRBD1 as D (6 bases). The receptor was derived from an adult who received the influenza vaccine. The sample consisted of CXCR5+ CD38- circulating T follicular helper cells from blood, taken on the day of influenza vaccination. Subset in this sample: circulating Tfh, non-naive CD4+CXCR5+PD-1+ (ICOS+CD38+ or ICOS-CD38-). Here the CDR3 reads CAWGRTDLSYNSPLHF. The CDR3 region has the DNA TGTGCCTGGGGAAGGACAGATCTCTCCTATAATTCACCCCTCCACTTT. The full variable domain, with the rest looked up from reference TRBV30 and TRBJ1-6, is SQTIHQWPATLVQPVGSPLSLECTVEGTSNPNLYWYRQAAGRGLQLLFYSVGIGQISSEVPQNLSASRPQDRQFILSSKKLLLSDSGFYLCAWGRTDLSYNSPLHFGNGTRLTVT.